This TCR beta chain was captured by sequencing in a study of response to subunit inactivated influenza vaccine. From the RT-PCR reads, TCRdb called clonotypes with MiXCR, one entry per CDR3 protein. This sample has 430,000 or so distinct CDR3 sequences; 9.5% to 13% occur once, and the top ten carry 12%. From germline, CDR1 is SGHRS and CDR2 YFSETQ. The CDR3 has 14 amino acids. This clonotype was found many times. The junction and the germline gene differ at one end; a read error may be behind it. Material: PBMCs from blood, obtained roughly 45 days after vaccination. The chain has TRBV5-1 and TRBJ1-5; D is unclear. The source of this sequence is a man aged 50-59 years who received an inactivated influenza vaccine. The DNA of the CDR3 is TGTGCCAGCAGCTTAGTACCAAGCAATCAGCCCCAGCATTTT. Translating it yields CASSLVPSNQPQHF.